This T cell receptor beta chain was captured in a study of T cell responses to AZD1222 COVID-19 vaccine. This clone has only a few counts. The target antigen is unknown. Sequencing was performed with immunoSEQ multiplex PCR; in TCRdb, only in-frame clones are kept and a portion is missing. The data hold 90,000 to 150,000 clones, with approximately 88% observed a single time. Study results and caveats: Samples come after the peak T cell response, not at day 14. Nearly half of spike-specific TCRs reportedly target unmutated variant regions. Dominant at 160-218 and 743-854, vaccine-associated CD4 TCRs also spanned spike. In a largely white British group with more females than males, clonal diversity was possibly underestimated.

V lost 11 bases, J lost 2 bases, and 14 bases lay in between. This CDR3 has 13 amino acids. Germline V gives CDR1 SEHNR, CDR2 FQNEAQ (reference sequence). The receptor was isolated from an adult in good health. The chain recombines TRBV7-9 with TRBJ2-3; possible D gene TRBD1, 6 bases. This specimen consisted of peripheral blood, obtained on day 0 of AZD1222 vaccination. The CDR3 protein is CAYPRGTTDTQYF. The DNA of the CDR3 is TGTGCCTACCCTAGGGGGACCACAGATACGCAGTATTTT. Based on the CDR3 plus reference TRBV7-9 and TRBJ2-3, the full variable domain is DTGVSQNPRHKITKRGQNVTFRCDPISEHNRLYWYRQTLGQGPEFLTYFQNEAQLEKSRLLSDRFSAERPKGSFSTLEIQRTEQGDSAMYLCAYPRGTTDTQYFGPGTRLTVL.